Listed below are T cell receptor beta chains from one sample, sequenced in a study of OX40 agonist ivuxolimab in advanced cancers. TCRdb's table, derived via immunoSEQ multiplex PCR, lists solely in-frame clones and lacks some. The data contain 90,000 or so clones, more than 75% of them singletons. The sample consisted of CD4+ or CD8+ T cells sorted from blood, taken in a trial of the OX40 agonist ivuxolimab. These receptors were obtained from an adult with an advanced solid tumor such as melanoma, head and neck, liver or kidney cancer. CDR3s include the opening cysteine and the closing phenylalanine or tryptophan. A D gene is named only where the DNA matches it firmly. Not every row has a clone size; where given, it reads once, few, many or a size class.

j_call v_call clone_size d_call cdr3_aa cdr3_nt
TRBJ2-2 TRBV5-4 - - CASSLAERRNTGELFF TGTGCCAGCAGCTTGGCCGAGCGAAGGAACACCGGGGAGCTGTTTTTT
TRBJ2-2 TRBV28 - - CASSLFFTADPTNTGELFF TGTGCCAGCAGTTTATTTTTTACGGCTGACCCGACGAACACCGGGGAGCTGTTTTTT
TRBJ2-5 TRBV19 - - CASSTGPQETQYF TGTGCCAGTAGTACGGGGCCCCAAGAGACCCAGTACTTC
TRBJ1-1 TRBV19 - - CASSIQGLNTEAFF TGTGCCAGTAGTATACAGGGGTTGAACACTGAAGCTTTCTTT
TRBJ1-1 TRBV30 - TRBD1 CASSTGEAFF TGTGCCTCTTCGACAGGGGAAGCTTTCTTT
TRBJ1-2 TRBV7-2 - TRBD1 CASSLESGGYGYTF TGTGCCAGCAGCTTAGAGTCAGGGGGCTATGGCTACACCTTC
TRBJ1-6 TRBV4-3 - TRBD1 CASSILTGINSPLHF TGCGCCAGCAGCATTCTGACAGGGATTAATTCACCCCTCCACTTT
TRBJ2-7 TRBV15 - - CATSRGGTSYEQYF TGTGCCACCAGCAGAGGAGGCACGTCCTACGAGCAGTACTTC
TRBJ1-2 TRBV11-3 - - CASSPEGGTNYGYTF TGTGCCAGCAGCCCGGAGGGAGGTACTAACTATGGCTACACCTTC
TRBJ1-6 TRBV30 once TRBD1 CAWRHRDRGNSPLHF TGTGCCTGGAGGCACCGGGACAGGGGTAATTCACCCCTCCACTTT
TRBJ1-2 TRBV2 - - CASRETRLSYGYTF TGTGCCAGCAGGGAGACACGCCTGAGCTATGGCTACACCTTC
TRBJ1-2 TRBV7-2 - - CASSLVASGARGYTF TGTGCCAGCAGCTTAGTAGCGTCCGGGGCGCGGGGCTACACCTTC
TRBJ2-7 TRBV6-6 - - CASRNSKLSYEQYF TGTGCCAGCAGGAATTCAAAGCTCTCCTACGAGCAGTACTTC
TRBJ2-3 TRBV30 - - CAWSSAAASTDTQYF TGTGCCTGGAGTTCAGCGGCAGCTAGCACAGATACGCAGTATTTT
TRBJ1-2 TRBV19 - TRBD1 CASSGTGEPNYGYTF TGTGCCAGTAGCGGTACAGGGGAGCCCAACTATGGCTACACCTTC
TRBJ2-7 TRBV6-8 once - CASSYSPGHYEQYF TGTGCCAGCAGTTACTCTCCAGGGCACTACGAGCAGTACTTC
TRBJ2-7 TRBV7-2 many TRBD1 CASSFRSAGQGGSYEQYF TGTGCCAGCAGCTTTCGGTCGGCGGGACAGGGAGGTTCCTACGAGCAGTACTTC
TRBJ2-2 TRBV6-6 - TRBD1 CASSYRGPAGELFF TGTGCCAGCAGTTACAGGGGGCCTGCCGGGGAGCTGTTTTTT
TRBJ1-2 TRBV6-5 - - CASSLDTYYGYTF TGTGCCAGCAGTTTGGACACCTACTATGGCTACACCTTC
TRBJ2-7 TRBV7-2 - TRBD1 CASSAGQGGEQYF TGTGCCAGCAGCGCGGGACAGGGGGGCGAGCAGTACTTC
TRBJ2-3 TRBV7-2 - TRBD2 CASSLRLAGEGTQYF TGTGCCAGCAGCTTACGACTAGCGGGAGAGGGTACGCAGTATTTT
TRBJ2-7 TRBV7-6 - TRBD2 CASSLEDGRGYEQYF TGTGCCAGCAGCTTAGAGGACGGGAGGGGGTACGAGCAGTACTTC
TRBJ1-5 TRBV27 once - CASSQLVGQPQHF TGTGCCAGCAGTCAACTAGTGGGTCAGCCCCAGCATTTT
TRBJ2-7 TRBV6-5 - - CASRRAPVYEQYF TGTGCCAGCAGGCGGGCCCCGGTGTACGAGCAGTACTTC
TRBJ1-5 TRBV7-2 - - CASSFSSGGQPQHF TGTGCCAGCAGCTTCTCGTCCGGGGGTCAGCCCCAGCATTTT
TRBJ2-3 TRBV5-4 - - CASTQGGAGDDTQYF TGTGCCAGCACCCAGGGGGGGGCGGGAGACGATACGCAGTATTTT
TRBJ2-3 TRBV27 - - CASSLSGPQMTDTQYF TGTGCCAGCAGTTTATCGGGGCCTCAGATGACAGATACGCAGTATTTT
TRBJ2-5 TRBV18 - TRBD1 CASSPRRDRGETQYF TGTGCCAGCTCACCACGGCGGGACAGGGGAGAGACCCAGTACTTC
TRBJ2-3 TRBV19 - TRBD2 CASSSSGTRGDTQYF TGTGCCAGTAGTTCCTCCGGGACTAGAGGAGATACGCAGTATTTT
TRBJ2-2 TRBV7-9 - TRBD2 CASSLAVPSGSSGELFF TGTGCCAGCAGCTTAGCGGTGCCTAGCGGGAGTTCCGGGGAGCTGTTTTTT
TRBJ2-7 TRBV7-8 once TRBD2 CASSPLAGPSYEQYF TGTGCCAGCAGCCCCCTAGCGGGACCCTCCTACGAGCAGTACTTC
TRBJ2-3 TRBV4-1 - TRBD2 CASSQDREVDTQYF TGCGCCAGCAGCCAAGATCGGGAGGTGGATACGCAGTATTTT
TRBJ2-5 TRBV14 few TRBD1 CASSQGQAFWTQYF TGTGCCAGCAGCCAGGGACAGGCCTTCTGGACCCAGTACTTC
TRBJ2-3 TRBV7-9 - - CASSFTRPEDTQYF TGTGCCAGCAGCTTCACACGGCCGGAAGATACGCAGTATTTT
TRBJ1-4 TRBV5-1 - TRBD1 CASSLGAGGQKGEKLFF TGCGCCAGCAGCTTGGGAGCAGGGGGCCAGAAGGGTGAAAAACTGTTTTTT
TRBJ2-7 TRBV21-1 - - CASSNLLRGKEDEQYF TGTGCCAGCAGCAACCTTTTGAGGGGTAAGGAAGACGAGCAGTACTTC
TRBJ2-5 TRBV7-1 - TRBD1 CASSLGIQGAETQYF TGTGCCAGCAGCTTAGGGATACAGGGGGCGGAGACCCAGTACTTC
TRBJ2-5 TRBV4-3 - - CASSQGLRTETQYF TGCGCCAGCAGCCAAGGATTAAGAACGGAGACCCAGTACTTC
TRBJ2-7 TRBV7-9 - TRBD2 CASSRPGGSYEQYF TGTGCCAGCAGCCGTCCGGGGGGGAGCTACGAGCAGTACTTC
TRBJ2-5 TRBV5-4 - TRBD1 CASSPRGPGETQYF TGTGCCAGCAGCCCCAGGGGGCCCGGGGAGACCCAGTACTTC
TRBJ2-5 TRBV18 - - CASSPPGGVMWTQYF TGTGCCAGCTCACCCCCCGGCGGGGTGATGTGGACCCAGTACTTC
TRBJ2-1 TRBV23-1 - - CASSQSGPLRLDRNEQFF TGCGCCAGCAGTCAATCAGGTCCCCTACGACTAGACCGCAATGAGCAGTTCTTC
TRBJ1-5 TRBV13 - TRBD1 CASSGTGGSRQPQHF TGTGCCAGCAGTGGGACAGGGGGCTCAAGACAGCCCCAGCATTTT
TRBJ1-2 TRBV14 - - CASRYQGQGQGAGSPANYGYTF TGTGCCAGCAGATACCAAGGGCAGGGACAAGGGGCTGGATCCCCAGCTAACTATGGCTACACCTTC
TRBJ1-1 TRBV30 - - CAWSTGVVGLNTEAFF TGTGCCTGGAGTACGGGGGTTGTAGGCCTGAACACTGAAGCTTTCTTT
TRBJ2-2 TRBV11-2 - TRBD2 CASTLVAGGTGELFF TGTGCCAGCACCCTGGTGGCGGGAGGCACCGGGGAGCTGTTTTTT
TRBJ1-1 TRBV2 once - CASQEGEMNTEAFF TGTGCCAGCCAGGAGGGGGAAATGAACACTGAAGCTTTCTTT
TRBJ2-1 TRBV11-3 - TRBD2 CASSPGKRDRDYNEQFF TGTGCCAGCAGCCCAGGGAAGCGGGACCGAGATTACAATGAGCAGTTCTTC
TRBJ2-7 TRBV10-1 - TRBD2 CASSWTRHSSYEQYF TGCGCCAGCAGTTGGACTAGGCATAGCTCCTACGAGCAGTACTTC
TRBJ1-2 TRBV30 - - CAWSVNGYGYTF TGTGCCTGGAGTGTAAACGGTTATGGCTACACCTTC
TRBJ2-7 TRBV5-4 - - CASSLAEPPYEQYF TGTGCCAGCAGCTTGGCTGAGCCTCCCTACGAGCAGTACTTC
TRBJ2-7 TRBV19 few - CASSIPGLHEQYF TGTGCCAGTAGTATACCAGGGTTACACGAGCAGTACTTC
TRBJ2-7 TRBV5-4 - - CASSLEVIGEQYF TGTGCCAGCAGCTTGGAAGTGATCGGCGAGCAGTACTTC
TRBJ2-7 TRBV7-8 once - CASSLDRLQQYF TGTGCCAGCAGCTTAGACCGTCTGCAGCAGTACTTC